This passage covers 2 T cell receptor beta chains from one sample sequenced in a study of T cells in Graves' hyperthyroidism and ophthalmopathy. What was amplified from RNA transcripts were TCR beta CDR3 regions. TCR CDR3 regions were first amplified by RT-PCR with HTBI primers. MiXCR was run by TCRdb on the multiplex PCR reads, yielding one entry per CDR3 protein. Among fewer than 700,000 distinct CDR3 sequences listed, around 16% were seen once. Sequencing was carried out using blood. All receptors derive from a woman aged 25 to 39 with Graves' hyperthyroidism.

This clonotype showed up just a few times. The chain has TRBV7-3 and TRBJ2-3, with TRBD2 identical over 7 bases. Trimming at V came to 0 bases and at J to 8 bases, leaving 2 bases not matched to a gene. CDR3 length: 13 amino acids. CDR1 SGHTA and CDR2 FQGTGA come from the germline V gene. Here the CDR3 reads CASSLTGEGTQYF. The CDR3 nucleotides are TGTGCCAGCAGCTTAACCGGGGAGGGTACGCAGTATTTT.

This clonotype has just a few counts. The V gene is TRBV5-6, the J gene TRBJ1-1; perhaps TRBD1 as D (5 bases). This CDR3 contains 15 residues. Germline values: CDR1 SGHDT, CDR2 YYEEEE. The V and J ends lost 4 bases and 5 bases respectively, with 18 bases between them. CDR3 nucleotides: TGTGCCAGCAGCCCGGTCGGGAGGGAGGGGACTGAAGCTTTCTTT. This gives the protein CASSPVGREGTEAFF. Full variable domain (missing parts from reference TRBV5-6 and TRBJ1-1): DAGVTQSPTHLIKTRGQQVTLRCSPKSGHDTVSWYQQALGQGPQFIFQYYEEEERQRGNFPDRFSGHQFPNYSSELNVNALLLGDSALYLCASSPVGREGTEAFFGQGTRLTVV.